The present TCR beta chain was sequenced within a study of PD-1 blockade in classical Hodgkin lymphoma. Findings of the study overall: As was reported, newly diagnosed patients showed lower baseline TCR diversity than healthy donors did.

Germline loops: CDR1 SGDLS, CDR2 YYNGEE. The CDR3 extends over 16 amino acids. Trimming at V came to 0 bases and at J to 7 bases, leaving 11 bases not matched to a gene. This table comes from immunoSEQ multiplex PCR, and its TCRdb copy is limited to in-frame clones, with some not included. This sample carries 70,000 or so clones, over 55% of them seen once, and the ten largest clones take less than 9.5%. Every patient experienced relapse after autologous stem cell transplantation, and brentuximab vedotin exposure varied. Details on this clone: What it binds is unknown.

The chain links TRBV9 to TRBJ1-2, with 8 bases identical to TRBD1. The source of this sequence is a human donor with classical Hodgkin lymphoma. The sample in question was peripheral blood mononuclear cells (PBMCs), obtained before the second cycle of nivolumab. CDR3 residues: CASSVGPSDRAAGYTF. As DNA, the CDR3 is TGTGCCAGCAGCGTAGGGCCCTCGGACAGGGCGGCTGGCTACACCTTC.